This passage covers 21 T cell receptor beta chains from one sample sequenced in a study of response to subunit inactivated influenza vaccine. Via MiXCR, TCRdb re-called the RT-PCR reads, giving one row per CDR3 protein. Here the sample spans hundreds of thousands of distinct CDR3 sequences, roughly 10% being singletons. The source material was PBMCs from blood, sampled on the day of vaccination. Receptors were obtained from a man aged 45-65 years who received an inactivated influenza vaccine.

V gene TRBV4-1 combines with J gene TRBJ2-5; the match to TRBD1 covers 7 bases. Germline V gives CDR1 MGHRA, CDR2 YSYEKL. With V trimmed by 1 base and J by 4 bases, 6 bases remained unmatched. This CDR3 contains 15 residues. CDR3 in DNA: TGCGCCAGCAGCCAAGGGGAAGGGGACAGAGAGACCCAGTACTTC. Its translation is CASSQGEGDRETQYF.

This clonotype was detected a few times. The genes are TRBV6-2 or TRBV6-3 and TRBJ2-7, with D possibly being TRBD1 (7 bases). V lost 6 bases to trimming and J lost 2 bases, with 17 bases between them. Germline loops: CDR1 MNHEY, CDR2 SVGEGT. CDR3 size: 15 residues. CDR3 amino acids: CASRDGQDYPYEQYF. DNA of the CDR3: TGTGCCAGCAGAGACGGACAGGACTACCCCTACGAGCAGTACTTC.

The rearrangement uses TRBV29-1 and TRBJ2-5; the D is unclear. V was pared by 0 bases and J by 4 bases, with 6 bases between. Per the germline V gene, CDR1 is SQVTM and CDR2 is ANQGSEA. CDR3 length: 12 amino acids. The DNA of the CDR3 is TGCAGCGTTGAAGATGGGCTAGAGACCCAGTACTTC. Protein: CSVEDGLETQYF.

This clonotype has ten or more counts. The chain joins TRBV4-1 to TRBJ2-7, with D unclear. Trimming pared 1 base from V and 1 base from J, leaving 11 bases between. The CDR3 length is 15 residues. Per germline, CDR1 MGHRA and CDR2 YSYEKL. CDR3 sequence reads: CASSQGPGESYEQYF. The DNA of the CDR3 is TGCGCCAGCAGCCAAGGCCCAGGAGAATCCTACGAGCAGTACTTC.

The V and J genes are TRBV12-3 or TRBV12-4 and TRBJ2-3, with unresolved D. The CDR3 consists of 13 residues. The V gene lost 4 bases and the J gene lost 5 bases, with 10 bases spanning the gap. The CDR3 region has the DNA TGTGCCAGCAGTTCCCTAGGTTTAGATACGCAGTATTTT. It yields the protein CASSSLGLDTQYF.

This clonotype has at least ten counts. J is TRBJ2-6 and V is TRBV4-1; D not resolved. Germline CDR1 MGHRA, CDR2 YSYEKL. The CDR3 spans 17 residues. Deletions cut 1 base from V and 0 bases from J, with 10 bases between. The CDR3 protein is CASSQVLRNSGANVLTF. The DNA of the CDR3 is TGCGCCAGCAGCCAAGTACTACGGAACTCTGGGGCCAACGTCCTGACTTTC.

This clonotype was detected only a few times. V usage is TRBV12-3 or TRBV12-4 and J usage is TRBJ2-1; 7 nucleotides line up with TRBD1. Trimming removed 10 bases from V and 2 bases from J; junction bases left unmatched: 8. The CDR3 totals 14 residues. In nucleotides, the CDR3 is TGTGCCACCGACCGGGACAGAGCCTACAATGAGCAGTTCTTC. Its translation is CATDRDRAYNEQFF.

The rearrangement joins TRBV20-1 to TRBJ2-5, with 7 bases fitting TRBD2. V trimming: 7 bases; J trimming: 0 bases; junction bases outside the gene matches: 8. The length of the CDR3 is 14 residues. Germline CDR1 is DFQATT and CDR2 is SNEGSKA (reference sequence). CDR3 loop: CSGYPSGHQETQYF. DNA for the CDR3: TGCAGTGGTTATCCTAGCGGCCACCAAGAGACCCAGTACTTC.

This sequence joins TRBV9 and TRBJ2-2; D might be TRBD1 (5 bases). This CDR3 comprises 16 residues. CDR1 is SGDLS and CDR2 is YYNGEE in the germline V gene. The ends were cut back, 0 bases at V and 1 base at J, with 10 bases in the middle. The CDR3 DNA reads TGTGCCAGCAGCGTAGGATGGGGCGGGAACACCGGGGAGCTGTTTTTT. This encodes CASSVGWGGNTGELFF.

This clonotype came up many times. This chain joins TRBV5-1 and TRBJ2-5; D gene ambiguous. CDR3 length: 12 residues. Deletions cut 4 bases from V and 0 bases from J, with 4 bases between. CDR1 and CDR2 (germline): SGHRS, YFSETQ. CDR3 in DNA: TGCGCCAGCAGCGCGAACCAAGAGACCCAGTACTTC. Protein: CASSANQETQYF.

There are a few counts of this clonotype. The chain uses TRBV15 and TRBJ2-2; TRBD1 might be the D (6 bases). The CDR3 is 15 residues long. The germline V and J ends were trimmed by 5 bases and 6 bases, with 16 bases remaining between them. Germline V gene sequence: CDR1 LNHNV, CDR2 YYDKDF (reference sequence). In nucleotides, the CDR3 is TGTGCCACCAGCCGCGCCGGACAGCTATCCGGGGAGCTGTTTTTT. Translated: CATSRAGQLSGELFF.

This clonotype was counted only a few times. The rearrangement links TRBV10-3 to TRBJ2-2; the match to TRBD2 covers 11 bases. Germline loops: CDR1 ENHRY, CDR2 SYGVKD. The V and J ends lost 3 bases and 4 bases, in that order; junction bases with no gene match: 4. The CDR3 extends over 16 amino acids. The CDR3 is CAISDPSGRLTGELFF. The CDR3 region has the DNA TGTGCCATCAGTGACCCTAGCGGGAGGCTCACCGGGGAGCTGTTTTTT.

This clonotype was observed many times. The junction differs from germline at one of its ends, possibly a read error. This chain connects TRBV7-7 to TRBJ2-7; weak D call: TRBD2 (6 bases). CDR1 and CDR2 (germline): SSHAT, FNYEAQ (reference sequence). This CDR3 region has 15 residues. The CDR3 DNA follows: TGTGCTAGCAGCTTAAGGGCTAGCGAAGACTACGAGCAGTACTTC. Translated, it gives CASSLRASEDYEQYF.

This clonotype was detected a few times. The chain carries TRBV11-3 and TRBJ2-1; 13 nucleotides line up with TRBD2. The trim removed 5 bases at V and 11 bases at J, leaving 3 bases unmatched. The CDR3 loop spans 13 amino acids. The germline CDR1 and CDR2 sequences are SGHNT and YENEEA. CDR3 nucleotide sequence: TGTGCCAGCAGCCGACTAGCGGGGGGCCAGCAGTTCTTC. It encodes CASSRLAGGQQFF.

The chain combines TRBV5-1 with TRBJ1-2, with 11 bases identical to TRBD1. Germline V gene lookup returns CDR1 SGHRS and CDR2 YFSETQ. Trimming took 4 bases from V and 3 from J; bases not matched to a gene: 5. The CDR3 consists of 15 residues. CDR3 residues: CASSPGQGAYYGYTF. The CDR3 nucleotides read TGCGCCAGCAGCCCTGGACAGGGGGCTTACTATGGCTACACCTTC. Based on the CDR3 plus reference TRBV5-1 and TRBJ1-2, the full variable domain is KAGVTQTPRYLIKTRGQQVTLSCSPISGHRSVSWYQQTPGQGLQFLFEYFSETQRNKGNFPGRFSGRQFSNSRSEMNVSTLELGDSALYLCASSPGQGAYYGYTFGSGTRLTVV.

By frequency in the sample, this clonotype is medium-sized. The V gene is TRBV28, the J gene TRBJ2-7; a weak D match, TRBD2 (6 bases). Trimming cost V 5 bases and J 1 base, with 12 bases left between them. This CDR3 is built from 14 residues. Germline V gene sequence: CDR1 MDHEN, CDR2 SYDVKM. The CDR3 is CASSRGLTSYEQYF. The CDR3 region has the DNA TGTGCCAGCAGTCGGGGACTGACGTCCTACGAGCAGTACTTC. Together with reference TRBV28 and TRBJ2-7, the CDR3 gives the full variable domain: DVKVTQSSRYLVKRTGEKVFLECVQDMDHENMFWYRQDPGLGLRLIYFSYDVKMKEKGDIPEGYSVSREKKERFSLILESASTNQTSMYLCASSRGLTSYEQYFGPGTRLTVT.

The chain employs TRBV2 and TRBJ1-6, with 9 bases identical to TRBD1. CDR1 SNHLY and CDR2 FYNNEI come from the germline V gene. The ends lost 5 bases at V and 5 bases at J; junction bases unmatched: 7. The CDR3 is made up of 16 amino acids. The CDR3 here is CASSIQGARDNSPLHF. CDR3 DNA sequence: TGTGCCAGCAGTATACAGGGGGCGCGGGATAATTCACCCCTCCACTTT.

The CDR3: CASSGDRATRGELFF. The CDR3 DNA reads as TGTGCCAGCAGTGGGGACAGGGCCACGCGCGGGGAGCTGTTTTTT. The chain couples TRBV2 to TRBJ2-2; 9 bases fit TRBD1. V lost 4 bases and J lost 7; bases outside the gene matches: 7. In germline, CDR1 is SNHLY, CDR2 FYNNEI. The CDR3 spans 15 residues.

This chain joins TRBV2 and TRBJ1-3; D gene unclear. V lost 8 bases, J lost 0 bases, and 14 bases lay in between. The CDR3 spans 15 residues. From germline, CDR1 is SNHLY and CDR2 FYNNEI. The CDR3 is CASSLVRSSGNTIYF. Written as DNA, the CDR3 is TGTGCCAGCTCCCTTGTACGGAGCTCTGGAAACACCATATATTTT.

V gene TRBV28 combines with J gene TRBJ1-4; D is unclear. V was trimmed by 3 bases and J by 2 bases, leaving 7 bases between them. Per the germline V gene, CDR1 is MDHEN and CDR2 is SYDVKM. The CDR3 sequence is 14 residues long. This chain's CDR3 is CASSLDLTNEKLFF. CDR3 coding DNA: TGTGCCAGCAGTTTGGACCTCACTAATGAAAAACTGTTTTTT.

The chain combines TRBV21-1 with TRBJ2-3. TRBV21-1 is deemed a pseudogene. CDR3 length: 13 residues. CDR3 region: CASSKSGGCTQYF. The CDR3 coding sequence is TGTGCCAGCAGCAAGAGCGGGGGTTGTACGCAGTATTTT.